A single sample is the source of the 30 T cell receptor beta chains below, sequenced in a study of breast tumors, draining lymph nodes, adjacent tissues. TCRdb used MiXCR to reprocess the multiplex PCR reads, holding one entry per CDR3 protein. The table has 33,000 or so distinct CDR3 sequences, approximately 57% seen once. The specimen was breast tumor tissue. Receptors were obtained from a female donor with breast cancer. Some clones in this sample may be carry-over from other donors' samples.

This clonotype was seen at least ten times. One junction end disagrees with the germline gene, perhaps due to a read error. The chain joins TRBV6-6 to TRBJ2-1; D might be TRBD2 (5 bases). Germline loops: CDR1 MNHNY, CDR2 SVGAGI (reference sequence). This CDR3 has 18 residues. The CDR3: CASSHSKVGGRVRNEQFF. The CDR3 nucleotides read TGTGCCAGCAGTCACTCGAAGGTCGGAGGCCGGGTGAGGAATGAGCAGTTCTTC.

The chain is built from TRBV7-3 and TRBJ2-3; 10 bases line up with TRBD1. CDR1 is SGHTA and CDR2 is FQGTGA in the germline V gene. The V segment lost 2 bases and the J segment 1 base; nucleotides outside the gene matches: 6. This CDR3 spans 17 amino acids. CDR3 region: CASSLGDRGQGTDTQYF. The CDR3 DNA reads TGTGCCAGCAGCTTAGGGGACAGGGGCCAAGGCACAGATACGCAGTATTTT.

J is TRBJ1-6 and V is TRBV25-1; no reliable D call. CDR3 length: 15 amino acids. CDR1 and CDR2 from the germline V gene are MGHDK and SYGVNS. Trimming removed 6 bases from V and 6 bases from J, with 15 bases in between. CDR3 in amino acids: CASRGLLAVNSPLHF. The CDR3 DNA reads TGTGCCAGCAGAGGCCTATTGGCAGTTAATTCACCCCTCCACTTT.

This chain joins TRBV15 and TRBJ2-3, with 9 bases aligning to TRBD2. V gave up 0 bases and J gave up 4 bases; unmatched junction bases: 8. The V gene's germline CDR1 is LNHNV and CDR2 YYDKDF (reference sequence). This CDR3 spans 17 amino acids. For the CDR3, the DNA is TGTGCCACCAGCAGAGATTGGGGTAGCGGGAGATCAGATACGCAGTATTTT. It specifies CATSRDWGSGRSDTQYF.

Note on this clonotype: At one end the junction does not follow the germline gene, possibly because of a read error. The chain links TRBV7-7 to TRBJ1-5, with a possible D match to TRBD1 (5 bases). CDR1 is SSHAT and CDR2 is FNYEAQ in the germline V gene (reference sequence). This CDR3 contains 13 residues. This CDR3 is CASSTTGKSAQHF. DNA of the CDR3: TGTGCTAGCAGCACCACAGGTAAATCAGCCCAGCATTTT. The whole variable domain, filled in from reference TRBV7-7 and TRBJ1-5, reads GAGVSQSPRYKVTKRGQDVTLRCDPISSHATLYWYQQALGQGPEFLTYFNYEAQPDKSGLPSDRFSAERPEGSISTLTIQRTEQRDSAMYRCASSTTGKSAQHFGDGTRLSIL.

V is TRBV12-3 or TRBV12-4 and J is TRBJ2-7, with D possibly matching TRBD2 (5 bases). The V and J ends lost 5 bases and 0 bases respectively, with 17 bases between them. The CDR3 consists of 16 residues. Here the CDR3 reads CASSPSIGFSSYEQYF. The CDR3 DNA follows: TGTGCCAGCAGTCCTAGCATAGGGTTCAGCTCCTACGAGCAGTACTTC.

The sample holds many counts of this clonotype. V is TRBV4-3 and J is TRBJ1-4, with D unclear. Trimming removed 0 bases at V and 8 bases at J, with 10 bases between. Germline V gene lookup returns CDR1 LGHNA and CDR2 YSLEER. CDR3 size: 14 residues. CDR3 in amino acids: CASSQDSGGEKLFF. The CDR3 DNA reads as TGCGCCAGCAGCCAAGATTCAGGAGGGGAAAAACTGTTTTTT.

The chain has TRBV7-7 and TRBJ1-4, with 9 bases aligning to TRBD1. CDR3 length: 16 amino acids. Germline V CDR1 and CDR2: SSHAT, FNYEAQ (reference sequence). Here the CDR3 reads CAITVGTGYSNEKLFF. The CDR3, as DNA: TGTGCTATCACTGTTGGGACAGGGTACTCTAATGAAAAACTGTTTTTT. Complete variable domain (other parts from reference TRBV7-7 and TRBJ1-4): GAGVSQSPRYKVTKRGQDVTLRCDPISSHATLYWYQQALGQGPEFLTYFNYEAQPDKSGLPSDRFSAERPEGSISTLTIQRTEQRDSAMYRCAITVGTGYSNEKLFFGSGTQLSVL.

The CDR3 loop is CASTQGGSLGDQYF. In DNA form, the CDR3 reads TGTGCCAGCACACAGGGGGGGTCTTTAGGGGACCAGTACTTC. The chain employs TRBV6-6 and TRBJ2-5; a weak D match, TRBD1 (8 bases). V was clipped by 7 bases and J by 10 bases, with 22 bases between them. The CDR3 is 14 residues long. CDR1 MNHNY and CDR2 SVGAGI come from the germline V gene (reference sequence).

This clonotype was found many times. The gene calls are TRBV20-1 and TRBJ1-2, with 11 nucleotides matching TRBD1. From germline, CDR1 is DFQATT and CDR2 SNEGSKA (reference sequence). The CDR3 covers 16 residues. The trim removed 0 bases at V and 0 bases at J, leaving 3 bases unmatched. The CDR3 loop reads CSARDGGQGANYGYTF. CDR3 in DNA: TGCAGTGCTAGAGATGGGGGACAGGGGGCTAACTATGGCTACACCTTC.

A few counts support this clonotype. The chain employs TRBV7-2 and TRBJ1-6; 8 bases agree with TRBD1. The CDR3 runs 18 residues. V shed 3 bases, J shed 0 bases, and the junction held 7 bases outside the gene matches. CDR1 and CDR2 (germline): SGHTA, FQGNSA. CDR3 amino acids: CASSLAGTGSSYNSPLHF. CDR3 DNA sequence: TGTGCCAGCAGCTTGGCCGGGACAGGCAGCTCCTATAATTCACCCCTCCACTTT.

On this clonotype: The conserved phenylalanine or tryptophan is not found at the CDR3 terminus, so this likely reflects a read error. It is unclear where the CDR3 begins or ends on the DNA, so no DNA is shown, and the CDR3 is as TCRdb lists it. The CDR3 sequence is CASSLWGV. The chain combines TRBV5-6 with TRBJ2-6; the table calls TRBD1, which could not be checked here. The CDR3 is 8 residues long, counting both termini. Germline assignment: CDR1 SGHDT and CDR2 YYEEEE.

The V and J genes are TRBV6-1 and TRBJ2-3, with 8 bases lining up with TRBD2. The V gene's germline CDR1 is MNHNS and CDR2 SASEGT. V lost 6 bases and J lost 2; bases outside the gene matches: 13. This CDR3 has 17 residues. The CDR3 DNA sequence: TGTGCCAGCAGGGATCGAGCGGGGGCCCTGTCCACAGATACGCAGTATTTT. It is translated as CASRDRAGALSTDTQYF.

This clonotype occurred once. J is TRBJ2-7 and V is TRBV7-2; the match to TRBD2 covers 13 bases. Germline CDR1 SGHTA, CDR2 FQGNSA. Germline trimming cut 5 bases from V and 5 bases from J; bases unmatched to any gene: 12. This CDR3 is 17 amino acids long. CDR3 nucleotides: TGTGCCAGCAGCGTTCGGGGTCCCGGGACTAGCGGGAACGAGCAGTACTTC. This encodes CASSVRGPGTSGNEQYF.

Regarding this clonotype: Lacking the conserved final phenylalanine or tryptophan, this CDR3 likely reflects a read error. This rearrangement joins TRBV7-2 to TRBJ2-5; 7 bases are shared with TRBD2. V lost 0 bases and J lost 5; bases outside the gene matches: 3. This CDR3 has 14 amino acids. Germline CDR1 and CDR2: SGHTA and FQGNSA. The DNA for the CDR3 is TGTGCCAGCAGCTTAGCCCGGGGGGTGGAGACCCAGTACCTC. It is translated as CASSLARGVETQYL.

This clonotype showed up just a few times. The chain employs TRBV9 and TRBJ1-3, with D perhaps TRBD1 (5 bases). The V and J ends lost 2 bases and 2 bases respectively, with 14 bases between them. Germline V gene sequence: CDR1 SGDLS, CDR2 YYNGEE. The CDR3 runs 16 residues. The CDR3 is CASSVTGLDAGNTIYF. The CDR3, as DNA: TGTGCCAGCAGCGTTACAGGCTTAGACGCTGGAAACACCATATATTTT.

This chain joins TRBV7-2 and TRBJ2-3; 9 nucleotides agree with TRBD2. The V gene's germline CDR1 is SGHTA and CDR2 FQGNSA. V lost 3 bases and J lost 2; bases outside the gene matches: 12. The CDR3 extends over 18 amino acids. CDR3 sequence (DNA): TGTGCCAGCAGCTTCCCACCGGAGCGGGGGGCCAACACAGATACGCAGTATTTT. This translates into CASSFPPERGANTDTQYF.

This clonotype was counted ten times or more. The rearrangement joins TRBV5-6 to TRBJ1-2, with D perhaps TRBD1 (5 bases). Looked up from germline, CDR1 is SGHDT and CDR2 is YYEEEE. V was cut by 0 bases and J by 4 bases, with 7 bases left in between. The CDR3 consists of 13 residues. The CDR3 DNA is TGTGCCAGCAGCTTGGTAGGGACCTATGGCTACACCTTC. It yields the protein CASSLVGTYGYTF.

The chain carries TRBV20-1 and TRBJ2-1, with TRBD2 matching 12 bases. V lost 4 bases and J lost 7; bases outside the gene matches: 2. The CDR3 consists of 13 residues. The germline V gene encodes CDR1 DFQATT and CDR2 SNEGSKA (reference sequence). CDR3 coding DNA: TGCAGTGCTATTACTAGCGGGAGGAATGAGCAGTTCTTC. Protein: CSAITSGRNEQFF.

There are many counts of this clonotype. The V call is TRBV18, the J call TRBJ1-2; TRBD1 matches 7 bases. V lost 6 bases and J lost 2; bases outside the gene matches: 9. The CDR3 length is 15 residues. CDR1 is KGHSH and CDR2 is LQKENI in the germline V gene. In nucleotides, the CDR3 is TGTGCCAGCTCGCCTAGGGACAGCGCGAACTATGGCTACACCTTC. It encodes CASSPRDSANYGYTF.

This clonotype appeared many times. A much larger clone lies one base from this, so it may be a read error. The chain is built from TRBV20-1 and TRBJ2-3, with D possibly being TRBD1 (6 bases). V was trimmed by 3 bases and J by 2 bases, leaving 18 bases between them. Germline V gene lookup returns CDR1 DFQATT and CDR2 SNEGSKA (reference sequence). The CDR3 consists of 16 residues. DNA for the CDR3: TGCAGTGCTAGCTTCAGGGGAGTTGATCCCACAGATACGCAGTATTTT. It encodes CSASFRGVDPTDTQYF.

The V call is TRBV20-1, the J call TRBJ1-2, with D possibly TRBD1 on 5 matching bases. With 4 bases removed from V and 2 bases from J, the gap between germline ends came to 8 bases. The CDR3 loop spans 12 amino acids. Germline V lookup: CDR1 DFQATT, CDR2 SNEGSKA (reference sequence). CDR3 protein: CSANRGNYGYTF. DNA for the CDR3: TGCAGTGCTAACCGGGGGAACTATGGCTACACCTTC.

There are many counts of this clonotype. One base away lies a much larger clone, so this may be a sequencing read error. The chain is built from TRBV12-3 or TRBV12-4 and TRBJ1-6, with no clear D. V lost 6 bases to trimming and J lost 0 bases, with 9 bases between them. The CDR3 consists of 15 residues. This CDR3 reads CASRNGSSYNSPLHF. The DNA for the CDR3 is TGTGCCAGCAGGAACGGTAGCTCCTATAATTCACCCCTCCACTTT.

The V gene is TRBV2, the J gene TRBJ2-1; D uncertain. This CDR3 contains 11 residues. Trimming removed 6 bases from V and 10 bases from J, with 10 bases in between. Germline values: CDR1 SNHLY, CDR2 FYNNEI. The CDR3 coding sequence is TGTGCCAGCAGCCTCAGGCGCGAGCAGTTCTTC. As protein: CASSLRREQFF.

The chain employs TRBV7-6 and TRBJ1-5, with D tentatively TRBD1 (5 bases). Germline CDR1 reads SGHVS; CDR2 reads FNYEAQ. Trimming removed 5 bases at V and 4 bases at J, with 9 bases between. CDR3 size: 13 residues. The CDR3, as DNA: TGTGCCAGCAGCATCGACAGAAATCAGCCCCAGCATTTT. Translating it yields CASSIDRNQPQHF.

This clonotype showed up just once. The genes are TRBV6-5 and TRBJ1-2, with no clear D. Germline values: CDR1 MNHEY, CDR2 SVGAGI. There are 12 residues in the CDR3. The V end lost 5 bases, the J end lost 4 bases, and 8 bases lay between the germline ends. Here the CDR3 reads CASSQRLYGYTF. Written as DNA, the CDR3 is TGTGCCAGCAGTCAACGCCTCTATGGCTACACCTTC.

This clonotype was seen a few times. This chain links TRBV10-2 with TRBJ1-2; 10 bases fit TRBD1. CDR3 size: 14 residues. Losses at the gene ends were 8 bases for V and 4 bases for J; bases not matched to a gene: 7. Germline lookup yields CDR1 WSHSY and CDR2 SAAADI. CDR3 loop: CASVGQGLFYGYTF. DNA of the CDR3: TGCGCCAGCGTGGGACAGGGGCTCTTCTATGGCTACACCTTC.

On this clonotype itself: The conserved final phenylalanine or tryptophan is absent from the CDR3, which likely points to a read error. CDR3 DNA: TGTGCCAGCGGGGCCGGGGCAGCTTACAATGAGCAGTTCTGC. It encodes CASGAGAAYNEQFC. The gene calls are TRBV13 and TRBJ2-1; D is tentatively TRBD1 or TRBD2 (5 bases each). Germline lookup yields CDR1 PRHDT and CDR2 FYEKMQ (reference sequence). The CDR3 extends over 14 amino acids. Between the trimmed V and J ends, which lost 8 bases and 4 bases, there was a span of 15 bases.

The rearrangement uses TRBV19 and TRBJ1-2; 12 bases are a match to TRBD1. The V and J ends lost 5 bases and 7 bases, in that order; junction bases with no gene match: 8. Germline CDR1 LNHDA, CDR2 SQIVND (reference sequence). The CDR3 loop spans 15 amino acids. The CDR3 coding sequence is TGTGCCAGTAGTCTCCGGGACAGGGGGCGCGGTGGCTACACCTTC. Residues: CASSLRDRGRGGYTF.

The chain combines TRBV7-9 with TRBJ2-3, with 7 bases matching TRBD2. Trimming removed 3 bases from V and 5 bases from J; junction bases left unmatched: 5. The CDR3 totals 14 residues. Germline V gene lookup returns CDR1 SEHNR and CDR2 FQNEAQ (reference sequence). The CDR3 is CASSFWTREDTQYF. The CDR3 bases are TGTGCCAGCAGCTTTTGGACTAGAGAAGATACGCAGTATTTT. Full variable domain (remainder filled in from reference TRBV7-9 and TRBJ2-3): DTGVSQNPRHKITKRGQNVTFRCDPISEHNRLYWYRQTLGQGPEFLTYFQNEAQLEKSRLLSDRFSAERPKGSFSTLEIQRTEQGDSAMYLCASSFWTREDTQYFGPGTRLTVL.